The rows below give T cell receptor beta chains drawn from one sample of a study of cytotoxic CD8 clonotypes in ibrutinib-treated CLL. Using immunoSEQ multiplex PCR, the repertoire was profiled, and TCRdb retains in-frame clones only, with some absent. The sample yields 300,000 to 350,000 clones, 70% to 80% seen once. This specimen consisted of PBMCs, obtained before ibrutinib treatment. These receptors came from a human donor with chronic lymphocytic leukemia. Each CDR3 is given with its conserved first and last residue. A D gene is named only where the DNA matches it firmly. Clone size appears in some rows only: once, few, many, or a class for an expanded clone.

clone size	V gene	D gene	J gene	CDR3 protein	CDR3 DNA
NA	TRBV11-2	NA	TRBJ2-7	CASSGDAYEQYF	TGTGCCAGCAGCGGAGATGCCTACGAGCAGTACTTC
NA	TRBV28	TRBD1	TRBJ2-7	CASSLTGTGVAYEQYF	TGTGCCAGCAGTTTAACCGGGACAGGGGTCGCCTACGAGCAGTACTTC
NA	TRBV5-1	NA	TRBJ1-1	CASSLDRSYENTEAFF	TGCGCCAGCAGCTTGGACAGGAGTTACGAGAACACTGAAGCTTTCTTT
NA	TRBV5-8	TRBD2	TRBJ2-3	CASSGSSGPLSDTQYF	TGTGCCAGCAGCGGATCTAGCGGCCCTCTTTCCGATACGCAGTATTTT
NA	TRBV6-5	NA	TRBJ1-1	CASSRAGDLLAFF	TGTGCCAGCAGTCGGGCAGGAGACCTCTTGGCTTTCTTT
NA	TRBV7-6	NA	TRBJ2-7	CASSLGDGTYEQYF	TGTGCCAGCAGCTTAGGGGACGGCACATACGAGCAGTACTTC
NA	TRBV5-4	TRBD1	TRBJ2-7	CASSSFGTGGREQYF	TGTGCCAGCAGCTCATTCGGGACAGGGGGCCGCGAGCAGTACTTC
NA	TRBV28	TRBD1	TRBJ2-6	CASSNRDRGTAGANVLTF	TGTGCCAGCAGTAACCGGGACAGGGGAACAGCTGGGGCCAACGTCCTGACTTTC
NA	TRBV5-4	TRBD1	TRBJ2-7	CASSTGQGFNYEQYF	TGTGCCAGCAGCACGGGACAGGGGTTTAACTACGAGCAGTACTTC
NA	TRBV27	TRBD2	TRBJ2-3	CASHRGLAGTTDTQYF	TGTGCCAGCCACCGGGGGTTAGCGGGAACCACAGATACGCAGTATTTT
NA	TRBV25-1	NA	TRBJ1-3	CASSEFVGGSGNTIYF	TGTGCCAGCAGTGAATTTGTAGGGGGCTCTGGAAACACCATATATTTT
NA	TRBV7-9	TRBD1	TRBJ1-1	CASSLLAGGNTEAFF	TGTGCCAGCAGCTTGTTGGCAGGGGGGAACACTGAAGCTTTCTTT
NA	TRBV5-1	TRBD2	TRBJ2-3	CASSFTGTSRSLTDTQYF	TGCGCCAGCAGCTTCACCGGGACTAGCCGAAGTCTCACAGATACGCAGTATTTT
NA	TRBV5-3	NA	TRBJ1-2	CARSLDLCYTF	TGTGCCAGAAGCTTGGACCTGTGCTACACCTTC
NA	TRBV5-6	NA	TRBJ2-1	CASSTTLPGVYNEQFF	TGTGCCAGCAGCACTACCTTGCCGGGAGTTTACAATGAGCAGTTCTTC
once	TRBV5-1	NA	TRBJ2-6	CASSLLLQVSGANVLTF	TGCGCCAGCAGCTTGCTTCTACAGGTCTCTGGGGCCAACGTCCTGACTTTC
few	TRBV30	TRBD1	TRBJ1-5	CAWSTGQEGQPQHF	TGTGCCTGGAGTACCGGACAGGAGGGTCAGCCCCAGCATTTT
NA	TRBV7-9	TRBD2	TRBJ2-4	CASSSRTSGYNIQYF	TGTGCCAGCAGCTCCCGAACTAGCGGGTACAACATTCAGTACTTC
NA	TRBV29-1	NA	TRBJ2-3	CSVPSSGTDTQYF	TGCAGCGTTCCGTCTAGCGGCACAGATACGCAGTATTTT
once	TRBV9	NA	TRBJ2-7	CASSVRAGAYEQYF	TGTGCCAGCAGCGTTCGGGCGGGTGCCTACGAGCAGTACTTC
NA	TRBV5-6	NA	TRBJ1-4	CASSFLTRSEKLFF	TGTGCCAGCAGCTTCTTGACACGGTCTGAAAAACTGTTTTTT
NA	TRBV5-6	NA	TRBJ1-4	CASSLRGLGEKLFF	TGTGCCAGCAGCTTGAGGGGTTTAGGTGAAAAACTGTTTTTT
NA	TRBV30	NA	TRBJ2-7	CAWKRGGAYEQYF	TGTGCCTGGAAGAGGGGTGGTGCCTACGAGCAGTACTTC
NA	TRBV7-9	NA	TRBJ2-5	CASSLHGEETQYF	TGTGCCAGCAGCTTACACGGAGAAGAGACCCAGTACTTC
NA	TRBV4-1	TRBD1	TRBJ1-4	CASSPRTGQGARGEKLFF	TGCGCCAGCAGCCCTCGTACGGGACAGGGGGCGCGTGGTGAAAAACTGTTTTTT